This T cell receptor beta chain was sequenced in a study of vaccination and CD4 T cells after COVID-19. The table lists this clonotype with a few counts. The antigen is not known. The treatment denotes: roughly nine-day PBMC culture with coronavirus spike peptide pools or control peptides (ViraFEST assay). Ahead of the COVID-19 pandemic (2011-2018), the CD4+ T cells of the unexposed donor were collected. When enough cells were available, unexposed-donor CD4+ T cells were probed with SARS-CoV-2 S/N and four cold-coronavirus spikes. The Oncomine TCR Beta short-read assay sequenced DNA from cultured CD4+ T cells. Someone extracted genomic DNA from cultured CD4+ T cells. TCRdb analysed the PCR reads with MiXCR anew, one entry per CDR3 protein. The table includes approximately 9,600 distinct CDR3 sequences, under 50% detected once. General study results and limits: There was no significant change from about 20 to 38 median reactive clonotypes. Relatively few convalescent patients were studied, without early post-infection timepoints.

Trimming pared 5 bases from V and 0 bases from J, leaving 16 bases between. CDR1 and CDR2 from the germline V gene are MNHNS and SASEGT. The CDR3 length is 16 residues. This chain links TRBV6-1 with TRBJ1-1, with D possibly matching TRBD1 (5 bases). This receptor was identified in a human donor in good health. Sequencing was performed on CD4+ T cells from blood, cultured in vitro. CDR3 in amino acids: CASSHRTGVMNTEAFF. In DNA form, the CDR3 reads TGTGCCAGCAGTCATCGGACGGGGGTAATGAACACTGAAGCTTTCTTT.